Sequencing of this T cell receptor beta chain was carried out in a study of T cells in women clearing cervical HPV infection. Study in general: Controls were women whose single incident HPV16 infection cleared within 12 months without precancer or cancer. For cases, blood was sampled a median approximately 150 days after lesion detection, interquartile range 90 to 200 days.

The V end was cut by 1 base, the J end by 5 bases, with 8 bases between. The CDR3 is made up of 13 amino acids. Germline V CDR1 and CDR2: SGHVS, FNYEAQ. Genomic DNA, averaging roughly 1,200 ng per sample, yielded TCR beta CDR3 via immunoSEQ. The table came from immunoSEQ multiplex PCR; TCRdb's copy has only in-frame clones and leaves some out. The table for this sample gives approximately 25,000 clones. Cervical HPV DNA detected by MY09/MY11 PCR, typed by dot-blot. Concerning this clone: The read stops 3 residues short of the end of the CDR3; the missing end is completed from the germline J gene.

The sequence was collected from a woman aged 18 to 75 with a cervical HPV16 infection that either progressed to CIN3+ or cleared (not recorded which). Sequencing used blood buffy coat. The gene calls are TRBV7-6 and TRBJ1-1; D gene ambiguous. The CDR3 loop is CASSLGARTEAFF. The sequenced CDR3 bases are TGTGCCAGCAGCTTAGGGGCTCGGACTGAA.